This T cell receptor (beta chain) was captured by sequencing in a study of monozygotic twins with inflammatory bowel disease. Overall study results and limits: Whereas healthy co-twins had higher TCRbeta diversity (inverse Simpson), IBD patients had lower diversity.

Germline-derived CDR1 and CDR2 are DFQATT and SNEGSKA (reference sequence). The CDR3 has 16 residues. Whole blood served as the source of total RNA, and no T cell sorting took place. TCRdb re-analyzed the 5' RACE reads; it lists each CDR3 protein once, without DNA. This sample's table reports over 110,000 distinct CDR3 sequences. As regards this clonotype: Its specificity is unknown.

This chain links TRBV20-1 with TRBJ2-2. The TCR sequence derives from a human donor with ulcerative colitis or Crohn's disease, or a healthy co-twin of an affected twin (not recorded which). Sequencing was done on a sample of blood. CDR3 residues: CSARDHWVANTGELFF.